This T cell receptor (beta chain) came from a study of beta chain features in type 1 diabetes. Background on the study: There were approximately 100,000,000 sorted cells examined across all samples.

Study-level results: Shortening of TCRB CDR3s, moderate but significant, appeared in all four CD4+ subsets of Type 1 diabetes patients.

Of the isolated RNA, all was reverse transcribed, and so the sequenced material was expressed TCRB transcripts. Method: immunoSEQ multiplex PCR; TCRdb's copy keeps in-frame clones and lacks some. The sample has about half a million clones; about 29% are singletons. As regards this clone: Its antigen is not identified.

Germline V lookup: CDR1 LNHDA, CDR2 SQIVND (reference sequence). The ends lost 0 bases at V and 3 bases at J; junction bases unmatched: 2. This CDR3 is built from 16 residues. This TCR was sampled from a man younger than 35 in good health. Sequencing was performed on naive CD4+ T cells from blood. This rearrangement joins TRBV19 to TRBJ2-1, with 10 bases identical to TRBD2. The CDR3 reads CASSIEGTSDYNEQFF. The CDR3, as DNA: TGTGCCAGTAGTATAGAGGGGACTAGCGACTACAATGAGCAGTTCTTC.